This is a list of T cell receptor beta chains from one sample in a study of blood T cell repertoires in COVID-19. Sequencing used immunoSEQ multiplex PCR; TCRdb keeps in-frame clones, though not all of them. The table has around 24,000 clones, nearly 90% seen once. The sample comprised peripheral blood. The source of these receptors is a woman aged 55-69 years with active COVID-19. Each CDR3 is given with its conserved first and last residue. Each record gives: J gene, V gene, clone size, D gene, CDR3 DNA, CDR3 protein. D genes are given only for firm matches. Size is omitted from some rows. Given values are once, few, many or a class for expanded clones.

j_call: TRBJ2-1
v_call: TRBV3-1/TRBV3-2
clone_size: once
d_call: TRBD2
cdr3_nt: TGTGCCAGCAGCCAATTAGCGGGAAACAATGAGCAGTTCTTC
cdr3_aa: CASSQLAGNNEQFF

j_call: TRBJ1-6
v_call: TRBV28
clone_size: -
d_call: TRBD1
cdr3_nt: TGTGCCGCGACAGGGGGCCTCCCTGGGAGATCACCCCTCCACTTT
cdr3_aa: CAATGGLPGRSPLHF

j_call: TRBJ1-1
v_call: TRBV9
clone_size: -
d_call: TRBD1
cdr3_nt: TGTGCCAGCAGCGCACTCCCGGGACAGGGGTACACTGAAGCTTTCTTT
cdr3_aa: CASSALPGQGYTEAFF

j_call: TRBJ2-3
v_call: TRBV6-5
clone_size: -
d_call: TRBD2
cdr3_nt: TGTGCCAGCAACGGACTAGAAAGCACAGATACGCAGTATTTT
cdr3_aa: CASNGLESTDTQYF

j_call: TRBJ2-3
v_call: TRBV30
clone_size: -
d_call: TRBD2
cdr3_nt: TGTGCCTGGGTTACTAGCGGGGGCCTCACAGATACGCAGTATTTT
cdr3_aa: CAWVTSGGLTDTQYF

j_call: TRBJ1-3
v_call: TRBV11-2
clone_size: -
d_call: -
cdr3_nt: TGTGCCAGCAGCTTAGCGCAGGGCGCTGGAAACACCATATATTTT
cdr3_aa: CASSLAQGAGNTIYF

j_call: TRBJ2-3
v_call: TRBV6-1
clone_size: few
d_call: -
cdr3_nt: TGTGCCAGCAGTGAAGTCACCCTAACAGATACGCAGTATTTT
cdr3_aa: CASSEVTLTDTQYF

j_call: TRBJ2-1
v_call: TRBV19
clone_size: -
d_call: -
cdr3_nt: TGTGCCAGTACCTCTACTAGCCTAGGGGTCTGGCACAATGAGCAGTTCTTC
cdr3_aa: CASTSTSLGVWHNEQFF

j_call: TRBJ2-5
v_call: TRBV27
clone_size: -
d_call: TRBD2
cdr3_nt: TGTGCCAGCAGCCTGGGGTCTAGCGGCCAAGAGACCCAGTACTTC
cdr3_aa: CASSLGSSGQETQYF

j_call: TRBJ2-1
v_call: TRBV20-1
clone_size: -
d_call: TRBD2
cdr3_nt: TGCAGTGCCACGACTAGCGGGAGGCAGTTCTTC
cdr3_aa: CSATTSGRQFF

j_call: TRBJ1-5
v_call: TRBV27
clone_size: -
d_call: -
cdr3_nt: TGTGCCAGCAGTCCTAAATTGTCTCAGCCCCAGCATTTT
cdr3_aa: CASSPKLSQPQHF

j_call: TRBJ1-2
v_call: TRBV5-6
clone_size: -
d_call: -
cdr3_nt: TGTGCCAGCAGCCGCCGAGTTAGCCGGCCCCAAGGCTACACCTTC
cdr3_aa: CASSRRVSRPQGYTF

j_call: TRBJ2-7
v_call: TRBV15
clone_size: -
d_call: -
cdr3_nt: TGTGCCACCAGCAGAGATCGACAGACCGAGCAGTACTTC
cdr3_aa: CATSRDRQTEQYF

j_call: TRBJ2-1
v_call: TRBV27
clone_size: -
d_call: -
cdr3_nt: TGTGCCAGCAGCCCAACGGGACTTCTAATCAATGAGCAGTTCTTC
cdr3_aa: CASSPTGLLINEQFF

j_call: TRBJ2-5
v_call: TRBV9
clone_size: -
d_call: -
cdr3_nt: TGTGCCAGCAGCAATATACAGGGCGTTGGGGAGACCCAGTACTTC
cdr3_aa: CASSNIQGVGETQYF

j_call: TRBJ2-5
v_call: TRBV6-5
clone_size: -
d_call: TRBD1
cdr3_nt: TGTGCCAGCAGGACAGGGGAAGAGACCCAGTACTTC
cdr3_aa: CASRTGEETQYF

j_call: TRBJ2-3
v_call: TRBV3-1/TRBV3-2
clone_size: -
d_call: TRBD1
cdr3_nt: TGTGCCAGCAGTTACGACAGGGCTGGAGCAGATACGCAGTATTTT
cdr3_aa: CASSYDRAGADTQYF

j_call: TRBJ2-7
v_call: TRBV18
clone_size: -
d_call: -
cdr3_nt: TGTGCCAGCTTCGGAGGGGGCACGTACGAGCAGTACTTC
cdr3_aa: CASFGGGTYEQYF

j_call: TRBJ2-7
v_call: TRBV5-1
clone_size: -
d_call: -
cdr3_nt: TGCGCCAGCAGCCCCCAGGCAGGGTCCTACGAGCAGTACTTC
cdr3_aa: CASSPQAGSYEQYF

j_call: TRBJ2-7
v_call: TRBV12-3/TRBV12-4
clone_size: -
d_call: -
cdr3_nt: TGTGCCAGCAGTCCCGACAGATACGAGCAGTACTTC
cdr3_aa: CASSPDRYEQYF

j_call: TRBJ2-3
v_call: TRBV30
clone_size: -
d_call: TRBD2
cdr3_nt: TGTGCCTGGAGTGTCGGACTAGCGGGAGGGGCAGATACGCAGTATTTT
cdr3_aa: CAWSVGLAGGADTQYF

j_call: TRBJ2-3
v_call: TRBV7-9
clone_size: -
d_call: -
cdr3_nt: TGTGCCAGCAGCTTACATCACGGGGATGGTAAAGATACGCAGTATTTT
cdr3_aa: CASSLHHGDGKDTQYF

j_call: TRBJ2-3
v_call: TRBV7-2
clone_size: -
d_call: -
cdr3_nt: TGTGCCAGCAGCTTGGGGAGGCGGGATACGCAGTATTTT
cdr3_aa: CASSLGRRDTQYF

j_call: TRBJ2-7
v_call: TRBV10-3
clone_size: -
d_call: -
cdr3_nt: TGTGCCATCAGTGAGTCGAGCGCCGTATCCTACGAGCAGTACTTC
cdr3_aa: CAISESSAVSYEQYF

j_call: TRBJ1-1
v_call: TRBV16
clone_size: -
d_call: -
cdr3_nt: TGTGCCAGCAGCCAATTAAAAGGGGCCTATGACACTGAAGCTTTCTTT
cdr3_aa: CASSQLKGAYDTEAFF

j_call: TRBJ1-1
v_call: TRBV18
clone_size: -
d_call: -
cdr3_nt: TGTGCCAGCTCACCAAAGGACAGCCAGAACACTGAAGCTTTCTTT
cdr3_aa: CASSPKDSQNTEAFF

j_call: TRBJ1-4
v_call: TRBV7-9
clone_size: -
d_call: -
cdr3_nt: TGTGCCAGCAGCTTAAATGGACAGCCCTGGGAAAAACTGTTTTTT
cdr3_aa: CASSLNGQPWEKLFF

j_call: TRBJ2-7
v_call: TRBV28
clone_size: -
d_call: TRBD1
cdr3_nt: TGTGCCAGCAGAGTGACAGGGTCTTACGAGCAGTACTTC
cdr3_aa: CASRVTGSYEQYF

j_call: TRBJ1-4
v_call: TRBV30
clone_size: -
d_call: -
cdr3_nt: TGTGCCTGGAGGTTTAATGGGGGCGGAACTAATGAAAAACTGTTTTTT
cdr3_aa: CAWRFNGGGTNEKLFF

j_call: TRBJ2-2
v_call: TRBV14
clone_size: -
d_call: TRBD2
cdr3_nt: TGTGCCAGCTCAACTAGCGGGAGATCCGGGGAGCTGTTTTTT
cdr3_aa: CASSTSGRSGELFF

j_call: TRBJ2-7
v_call: TRBV3-1/TRBV3-2
clone_size: -
d_call: -
cdr3_nt: TGTGCCAGCAGCCTACCGAAGATACAGGTAACCTACGAGCAGTACTTC
cdr3_aa: CASSLPKIQVTYEQYF

j_call: TRBJ1-5
v_call: TRBV6-2/TRBV6-3
clone_size: -
d_call: -
cdr3_nt: TGTGCCAGCAGTTCCCATAGCAATCAGCCCCAGCATTTT
cdr3_aa: CASSSHSNQPQHF

j_call: TRBJ2-1
v_call: TRBV11-2
clone_size: -
d_call: -
cdr3_nt: TGTGCCAGCAGCTCGGTCTTCATTCAGTTCTTC
cdr3_aa: CASSSVFIQFF

j_call: TRBJ2-2
v_call: TRBV7-2
clone_size: -
d_call: -
cdr3_nt: TGTGCCAGCAGCTTATCAGGGTTACGAACCGGGGAGCTGTTTTTT
cdr3_aa: CASSLSGLRTGELFF

j_call: TRBJ2-7
v_call: TRBV11-3
clone_size: -
d_call: TRBD1
cdr3_nt: TGTGCCAGCAGCTTCACAGGGGGTAAGGACGAGCAGTACTTC
cdr3_aa: CASSFTGGKDEQYF

j_call: TRBJ2-3
v_call: TRBV7-8
clone_size: -
d_call: -
cdr3_nt: TGTGCCAGCAGCTTAGTAGGGGGCACAGATACGCAGTATTTT
cdr3_aa: CASSLVGGTDTQYF

j_call: TRBJ2-1
v_call: TRBV5-1
clone_size: -
d_call: -
cdr3_nt: TGCGCCAGCAGTAAAGAGACAGCGGGCAATGAGCAGTTCTTC
cdr3_aa: CASSKETAGNEQFF

j_call: TRBJ2-3
v_call: TRBV5-1
clone_size: -
d_call: TRBD2
cdr3_nt: TGCGCCAGGACCGGGACTAGCGGACCCCAACCACAGACACAGTCTGATCACACAGATACGCAGTATTTT
cdr3_aa: CARTGTSGPQPQTQSDHTDTQYF

j_call: TRBJ1-4
v_call: TRBV19
clone_size: -
d_call: TRBD1
cdr3_nt: TGTGCCAGTAGTAGAACAGGGGTACCGGATGAAAAACTGTTTTTT
cdr3_aa: CASSRTGVPDEKLFF

j_call: TRBJ2-7
v_call: TRBV5-4
clone_size: few
d_call: TRBD1
cdr3_nt: TGTGCCGGAGGACAGGGGGGCTACGAGCAGTACTTC
cdr3_aa: CAGGQGGYEQYF

j_call: TRBJ2-3
v_call: TRBV30
clone_size: once
d_call: -
cdr3_nt: TGTGCCTGGAACCCGCCCTGGGCAGAGCCCACAGATACGCAGTATTTT
cdr3_aa: CAWNPPWAEPTDTQYF

j_call: TRBJ1-2
v_call: TRBV28
clone_size: -
d_call: TRBD1
cdr3_nt: TGTGCCAGCAGTTCAGACCCGACAGGGGGCAACTATGGCTACACCTTC
cdr3_aa: CASSSDPTGGNYGYTF

j_call: TRBJ1-5
v_call: TRBV6-5
clone_size: -
d_call: -
cdr3_nt: TGTGCCAGCAGTACAGGCAATCAGCCCCAGCATTTT
cdr3_aa: CASSTGNQPQHF

j_call: TRBJ2-5
v_call: TRBV28
clone_size: -
d_call: -
cdr3_nt: TGTGCCAGCAGTTTCCACCCCCTGGAGTTAATCGAGACCCAGTACTTC
cdr3_aa: CASSFHPLELIETQYF

j_call: TRBJ1-1
v_call: TRBV5-6
clone_size: -
d_call: -
cdr3_nt: TGTGCCAGCAGCCTAATTGGGGGGGACACTGAAGCTTTCTTT
cdr3_aa: CASSLIGGDTEAFF

j_call: TRBJ1-3
v_call: TRBV6-5
clone_size: -
d_call: TRBD1
cdr3_nt: TGTGCCAGCAGCCAGGACAGGGATGGAAACACCATATATTTT
cdr3_aa: CASSQDRDGNTIYF